One and the same sample provided the 9 T cell receptor beta chains below, sequenced in a study of blood T cell repertoires in COVID-19. Sequencing used immunoSEQ multiplex PCR; TCRdb keeps in-frame clones, though not all of them. Of more than 150,000 clones in the sample, 80% to 90% were seen once. The sequenced material came from peripheral blood. The receptors derive from a man aged 60-69 years with acute or convalescent COVID-19.

V and J are TRBV11-2 and TRBJ2-2; 8 bases agree with TRBD2. J was trimmed by 0 bases and V by 1 base; bases with no gene match: 7. The germline V gene has CDR1 SGHAT and CDR2 FQNNGV. The CDR3 totals 18 residues. The CDR3 sequence: CASSLGTSGTTNTGELFF. The DNA for the CDR3 is TGTGCCAGCAGCTTAGGTACTAGCGGTACCACGAACACCGGGGAGCTGTTTTTT.

This clone was seen a handful of times. The rearrangement joins TRBV9 to TRBJ1-3; no clear D. The CDR3 is 15 amino acids. From germline, CDR1 is SGDLS and CDR2 YYNGEE. V was shortened by 4 bases and J by 0 bases, with 11 bases between the two germline ends. Written as DNA, the CDR3 is TGTGCCAGCAGCCTTGGAGTCTCCTCTGGAAACACCATATATTTT. This encodes CASSLGVSSGNTIYF. Supplemented by reference TRBV9 and TRBJ1-3, the full variable domain reads DSGVTQTPKHLITATGQRVTLRCSPRSGDLSVYWYQQSLDQGLQFLIQYYNGEERAKGNILERFSAQQFPDLHSELNLSSLELGDSALYFCASSLGVSSGNTIYFGEGSWLTVV.

The chain links TRBV5-4 to TRBJ2-5; D possibly corresponds to TRBD2 (5 bases). Germline V lookup: CDR1 SGHNT, CDR2 YYREEE (reference sequence). The CDR3 runs to 17 residues. V was clipped by 0 bases and J by 7 bases, with 22 bases between them. Here the CDR3 reads CASSLEGRPDGVGTQYF. The CDR3 region has the DNA TGTGCCAGCAGCTTGGAGGGTAGGCCGGACGGGGTGGGGACCCAGTACTTC.

V and J are TRBV11-2 and TRBJ1-1; unclear D gene. Deletions cut 0 bases from V and 3 bases from J, with 11 bases between. The V gene's germline CDR1 is SGHAT and CDR2 FQNNGV. The CDR3 covers 15 residues. Written as DNA, the CDR3 is TGTGCCAGCAGCTTAGACGGTTGGTCTTACACTGAAGCTTTCTTT. It yields the protein CASSLDGWSYTEAFF.

J is TRBJ1-5 and V is TRBV20-1; D possibly corresponds to TRBD1 (6 bases). The germline V gene encodes CDR1 DFQATT and CDR2 SNEGSKA (reference sequence). The CDR3 is 11 residues long. The V and J ends lost 6 bases and 8 bases respectively, with 11 bases between them. The CDR3 region has the DNA TGCAGTGCGGGACAAGGAGAGCCCCAGCATTTT. Translating it yields CSAGQGEPQHF.

The V gene is TRBV15, the J gene TRBJ2-7, with TRBD1 identical over 7 bases. V shed 5 bases, J shed 3 bases, and the junction held 1 base outside the gene matches. From germline, CDR1 is LNHNV and CDR2 YYDKDF (reference sequence). This CDR3 is 12 amino acids long. The CDR3, as DNA: TGTGCCACCAGCCGGACAGGCTACGAGCAGTACTTC. It is translated as CATSRTGYEQYF.

The V and J genes are TRBV4-2 and TRBJ2-7; D might be TRBD1 (5 bases). CDR3 size: 15 residues. Germline-derived CDR1 and CDR2 are LGHNA and YNFKEQ. V dropped 0 bases and J dropped 2 bases, with 11 bases sitting between them. The CDR3 region has the DNA TGTGCCAGCAGCCAAGATCCCCCAGGGACCTACGAGCAGTACTTC. Its protein product is CASSQDPPGTYEQYF.

This clone showed up just once. This chain connects TRBV3-1 (or the pseudogene TRBV3-2) to TRBJ2-3; TRBD1 aligns across 7 bases. With 4 bases clipped from V and 4 bases from J, the junction kept 8 bases outside the gene matches. Germline lookup yields CDR1 LGHDT and CDR2 YNNKEL (reference sequence). This CDR3 region has 15 residues. The DNA for the CDR3 is TGTGCCAGCAGCCTAACGACAGGGATCGCAGATACGCAGTATTTT. Protein product: CASSLTTGIADTQYF.

V gene TRBV30 combines with J gene TRBJ2-2; perhaps TRBD1 as D (5 bases). CDR1 is GTSNPN and CDR2 is SVGIG in the germline V gene (reference sequence). This CDR3 has 15 residues. V dropped 6 bases and J dropped 5 bases, with 19 bases sitting between them. This CDR3 reads CACTGRPQGTGELFF. CDR3 DNA: TGTGCCTGCACAGGCAGGCCCCAAGGGACCGGGGAGCTGTTTTTT.